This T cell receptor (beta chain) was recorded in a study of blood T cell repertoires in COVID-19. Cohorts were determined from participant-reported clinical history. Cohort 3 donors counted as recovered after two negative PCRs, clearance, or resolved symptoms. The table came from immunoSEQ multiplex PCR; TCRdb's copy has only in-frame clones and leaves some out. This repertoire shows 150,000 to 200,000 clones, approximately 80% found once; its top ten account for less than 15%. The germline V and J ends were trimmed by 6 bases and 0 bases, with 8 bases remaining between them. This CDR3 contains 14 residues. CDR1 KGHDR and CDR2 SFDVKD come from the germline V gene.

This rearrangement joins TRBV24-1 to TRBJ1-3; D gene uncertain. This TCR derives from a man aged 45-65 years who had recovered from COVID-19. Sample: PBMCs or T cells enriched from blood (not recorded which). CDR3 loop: CATSYPDSGNTIYF. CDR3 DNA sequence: TGTGCCACCAGTTACCCAGACTCTGGAAACACCATATATTTT.